The 18 T cell receptor beta chains given below trace back to one sample, sequenced in a study of cytomegalovirus exposure and HLA in healthy donors. Both 60 Vbeta primers and 13 Jbeta primers went into the PCR. The table came from immunoSEQ multiplex PCR; TCRdb's copy has only in-frame clones and leaves some out. The profile covers 100,000 to 150,000 clones, with less than 80% appearing a single time and around 4% taken by the ten largest. The specimen sequenced was PBMCs. The receptors shown here come from a man aged 30 to 45 in good health and CMV-seronegative.

This chain connects TRBV19 to TRBJ1-1; a weak D match, TRBD1 (6 bases). The CDR3 is made up of 16 amino acids. The V end was cut by 6 bases, the J end by 3 bases, with 20 bases between. Per germline, CDR1 LNHDA and CDR2 SQIVND (reference sequence). The CDR3 region has the DNA TGTGCCAGTAGCGGGCTAGTAACAGGGAAGGACACTGAAGCTTTCTTT. It codes for CASSGLVTGKDTEAFF.

Concerning this clone: At one boundary the junction diverges from the germline segment, which might be a read error. Here the CDR3 reads CSSSQGGIRQAFF. The CDR3, as DNA: TGTTCCAGCAGCCAAGGGGGTATCCGACAAGCTTTCTTT. The chain has TRBV7-9 and TRBJ1-1, with a weak D call TRBD1 (6 bases). In germline, CDR1 is SEHNR, CDR2 FQNEAQ (reference sequence). This CDR3 is 13 amino acids long.

The table lists this clone with a count of one. This chain uses TRBV19 with TRBJ1-3; TRBD1 is a possible D gene (6 bases). Germline assignment: CDR1 LNHDA and CDR2 SQIVND (reference sequence). Between the trimmed V and J ends, which lost 7 bases and 7 bases, there was a span of 17 bases. The CDR3 runs to 14 residues. The CDR3 region is CASKDSAVGNTIYF. CDR3 sequence (DNA): TGTGCCAGTAAGGACAGTGCCGTCGGGAACACCATATATTTT.

The chain is built from TRBV15 and TRBJ1-2, with D unresolved. Germline-derived CDR1 and CDR2 are LNHNV and YYDKDF (reference sequence). The V end was cut by 2 bases, the J end by 4 bases, with 11 bases between. This CDR3 has 14 amino acids. CDR3 in DNA: TGTGCCACCAGCAGATTCTCAGATGGCTATGGCTACACCTTC. As protein: CATSRFSDGYGYTF.

This chain uses TRBV7-6 with TRBJ2-1; 10 nucleotides agree with TRBD2. CDR1 and CDR2 from the germline V gene are SGHVS and FNYEAQ. V lost 5 bases to trimming and J lost 8 bases; unmatched junction nucleotides: 6. This CDR3 is 14 amino acids long. CDR3 bases: TGTGCCAGCAGCCAGACTGGACTAGCGGATGAGCAGTTCTTC. Amino acids: CASSQTGLADEQFF.

The chain uses TRBV6-1 and TRBJ2-3; 7 bases match TRBD2. Germline CDR1 reads MNHNS; CDR2 reads SASEGT. V lost 7 bases to trimming and J lost 3 bases; unmatched junction nucleotides: 4. The CDR3 is 13 amino acids. Written as DNA, the CDR3 is TGTGCCAGCAACCGGGGGGAAACAGATACGCAGTATTTT. Translation gives CASNRGETDTQYF.

This clone was seen a single time. The chain recombines TRBV5-1 with TRBJ1-2; D call uncertain. Germline assignment: CDR1 SGHRS and CDR2 YFSETQ. With 0 bases removed from V and 3 bases from J, the gap between germline ends came to 15 bases. The CDR3 consists of 16 residues. The CDR3 region has the DNA TGCGCCAGCAGCTTGGGTGTTACCGGCCTAGACTATGGCTACACCTTC. Translating it yields CASSLGVTGLDYGYTF.

V and J are TRBV20-1 and TRBJ2-5; D gene unclear. The germline CDR1 and CDR2 sequences are DFQATT and SNEGSKA (reference sequence). The length of the CDR3 is 10 residues. V was cut by 5 bases and J by 5 bases, with 6 bases left in between. DNA of the CDR3: TGCAGTGCTCGCGAGGAGACCCAGTACTTC. Translation gives CSAREETQYF.

The chain couples TRBV29-1 to TRBJ2-1; no clear D gene. V lost 4 bases and J 14 bases, leaving 15 bases between the germline ends. Looked up from germline, CDR1 is SQVTM and CDR2 is ANQGSEA. CDR3 length: 11 amino acids. Here the CDR3 reads CSVGSEALEFF. CDR3 coding DNA: TGCAGCGTTGGAAGTGAGGCACTGGAGTTCTTC.

V is TRBV23-1 and J is TRBJ1-2; 8 positions agree with TRBD1. TRBV23-1 is classed as an ORF, of uncertain function. The CDR3 is made up of 13 amino acids. With V trimmed by 8 bases and J by 7 bases, 9 bases remained unmatched. The CDR3 sequence: CASGQIDRGGYTF. For the CDR3, the DNA is TGCGCCAGCGGCCAAATTGACAGGGGTGGCTACACCTTC.

This chain connects TRBV28 to TRBJ2-4, with 16 bases identical to TRBD2. The CDR3 consists of 19 residues. The junction had 13 bases not matched to a gene; V was cut back by 5 bases and J by 6 bases. The germline V gene encodes CDR1 MDHEN and CDR2 SYDVKM. CDR3 nucleotide sequence: TGTGCCAGCAGTATTCGCGTGGGACTAGCGGGGGGGGGTAGAAACATTCAGTACTTC. Its translation: CASSIRVGLAGGGRNIQYF. Full variable domain (rest looked up from reference TRBV28 and TRBJ2-4): DVKVTQSSRYLVKRTGEKVFLECVQDMDHENMFWYRQDPGLGLRLIYFSYDVKMKEKGDIPEGYSVSREKKERFSLILESASTNQTSMYLCASSIRVGLAGGGRNIQYFGAGTRLSVL.

V usage is TRBV13 and J usage is TRBJ2-3; the match to TRBD2 covers 16 bases. Germline V gives CDR1 PRHDT, CDR2 FYEKMQ (reference sequence). The length of the CDR3 is 16 residues. V trimming: 3 bases; J trimming: 8 bases; junction bases outside the gene matches: 5. CDR3 sequence: CASSLGLAGGPGTQYF. CDR3 DNA sequence: TGTGCCAGCAGCTTGGGACTAGCGGGGGGGCCGGGTACGCAGTATTTT. Full variable domain (remainder filled in from reference TRBV13 and TRBJ2-3): AAGVIQSPRHLIKEKRETATLKCYPIPRHDTVYWYQQGPGQDPQFLISFYEKMQSDKGSIPDRFSAQQFSDYHSELNMSSLELGDSALYFCASSLGLAGGPGTQYFGPGTRLTVL.

This clone was observed a single time. This chain connects TRBV7-2 to TRBJ2-2, with 8 bases aligning to TRBD2. CDR3 length: 16 amino acids. Germline CDR1 and CDR2: SGHTA and FQGNSA. Trimming cost V 5 bases and J 7 bases; bases outside gene matches: 12. In DNA form, the CDR3 reads TGTGCCAGCAGCCTCCATCGCGGGGGGCCCGGCGGGGAGCTGTTTTTT. Protein: CASSLHRGGPGGELFF.

The chain recombines TRBV30 with TRBJ1-2, with a weak D call TRBD1 (5 bases). Trimming left V 5 bases short and J 6 bases short, with 19 bases between. Germline CDR1 reads GTSNPN; CDR2 reads SVGIG (reference sequence). The CDR3 length is 14 residues. For the CDR3, the DNA is TGTGCCTGGGGACAAGGTCAAGGCAGGGATGGCTACACCTTC. Its protein is CAWGQGQGRDGYTF.

The sample holds one count of this clone. The V gene is TRBV28, the J gene TRBJ1-5, with 9 bases matching TRBD1. V was clipped by 5 bases and J by 7 bases; unmatched bases: 9. Per germline, CDR1 MDHEN and CDR2 SYDVKM. This CDR3 spans 15 amino acids. CDR3 in amino acids: CASSPAQGAEQPQHF. The CDR3 nucleotides read TGTGCCAGCAGTCCGGCACAGGGGGCAGAGCAGCCCCAGCATTTT.

The chain has TRBV7-9 and TRBJ1-5; TRBD1 aligns across 7 bases. This CDR3 spans 16 amino acids. From germline, CDR1 is SEHNR and CDR2 FQNEAQ (reference sequence). V trimming: 5 bases; J trimming: 3 bases; junction bases outside the gene matches: 10. Here the CDR3 DNA reads TGTGCCAGCAGCAAGGGGGCGGCGGAGATCAATCAGCCCCAGCATTTT. Protein product: CASSKGAAEINQPQHF.

This chain links TRBV6-5 with TRBJ2-7; no clear D gene. Deletions cut 0 bases from V and 5 bases from J, with 8 bases between. CDR3 size: 13 residues. Germline V gene data show CDR1 as MNHEY and CDR2 as SVGAGI. This chain's CDR3 is CASSYSAHHEQYF. CDR3 bases: TGTGCCAGCAGTTACTCGGCACACCACGAGCAGTACTTC.

This chain joins TRBV4-3 and TRBJ2-2; D remains unclear. Trimming shortened V by 2 bases and J by 6 bases, and 13 bases separated the two germline ends. This CDR3 spans 15 amino acids. CDR1 is LGHNA and CDR2 is YSLEER in the germline V gene. CDR3 in amino acids: CASSQRDLTPGELFF. CDR3 nucleotides: TGCGCCAGCAGCCAACGTGACTTGACCCCCGGGGAGCTGTTTTTT.